Sequencing of this TCR beta chain was carried out in a study of blood T cell repertoires in COVID-19. Study as a whole: The United States, Italy and Spain supplied acute and convalescent COVID-19 samples.

Many counts were recorded for this clone. Trimming left V 3 bases short and J 8 bases short, with 20 bases between. Germline values: CDR1 SGHRS, CDR2 YFSETQ. This CDR3 comprises 15 residues. This table comes from immunoSEQ multiplex PCR, and its TCRdb copy is limited to in-frame clones, with some not included. The sample carries around 30,000 clones, approximately 80% recorded once. V gene TRBV5-1 combines with J gene TRBJ1-2, with D perhaps matching TRBD1 (6 bases). This clonotype was sampled from a woman in her seventies with acute or convalescent COVID-19. Sequenced: peripheral blood. The CDR3 loop reads CASSSLQGRASGYTF. In nucleotides, the CDR3 is TGCGCCAGCAGCTCGCTACAGGGAAGGGCTAGCGGCTACACCTTC.